Many counts were recorded for the clone carrying this T cell receptor beta chain. The antigen remains undetermined. The CDR3 end falls 3 residues outside the read, so it is completed with the germline J gene. Assay: immunoSEQ multiplex PCR; the TCRdb copy retains only in-frame clones and omits some. The sample shows 45,000 to 60,000 clones, none of them appearing just once. The data derive from a study of T cell clonality in common variable immunodeficiency. Per germline, CDR1 SGHAT and CDR2 FQNNGV. V was clipped by 3 bases and J by 1 base; unmatched bases: 1. This CDR3 has 15 amino acids. Study-level points and caveats: TCRbeta clonality was increased in CVID versus healthy controls.

This receptor was taken from a person aged 18-70 years in good health. Material for sequencing was peripheral blood mononuclear cells. V is TRBV11-2 and J is TRBJ1-2; 11 nucleotides line up with TRBD1. Incomplete CDR3 DNA: TGTGCCAGCAGCTTTGGGACAGGGGGTAACTATGGC. Amino acid sequence: CASSFGTGGNYG. The CDR3, in full, reads CASSFGTGGNYGYTF. Drawing the rest from reference TRBV11-2 and TRBJ1-2, the complete variable domain is EAGVAQSPRYKIIEKRQSVAFWCNPISGHATLYWYQQILGQGPKLLIQFQNNGVVDDSQLPKDRFSAERLKGVDSTLKIQPAKLEDSAVYLCASSFGTGGNYGYTFGSGTRLTVV.